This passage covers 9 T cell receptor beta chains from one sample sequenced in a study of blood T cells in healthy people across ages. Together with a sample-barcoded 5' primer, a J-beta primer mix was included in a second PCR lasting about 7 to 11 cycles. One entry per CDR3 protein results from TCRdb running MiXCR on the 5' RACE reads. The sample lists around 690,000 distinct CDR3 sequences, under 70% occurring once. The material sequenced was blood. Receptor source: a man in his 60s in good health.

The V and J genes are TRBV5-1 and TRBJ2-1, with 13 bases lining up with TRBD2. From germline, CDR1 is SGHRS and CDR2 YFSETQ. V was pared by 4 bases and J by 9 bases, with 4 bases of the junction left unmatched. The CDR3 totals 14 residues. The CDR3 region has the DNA TGCGCCAGCAGCGCCGGGACTAGCGGGGCTGAGCAGTTCTTC. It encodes CASSAGTSGAEQFF.

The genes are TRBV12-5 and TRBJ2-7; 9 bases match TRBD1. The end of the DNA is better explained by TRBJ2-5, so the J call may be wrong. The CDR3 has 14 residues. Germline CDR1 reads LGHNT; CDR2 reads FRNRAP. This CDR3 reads CASAQGQGEKTQYF. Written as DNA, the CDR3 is TGTGCTAGTGCCCAGGGACAGGGAGAGAAGACCCAGTACTTC.

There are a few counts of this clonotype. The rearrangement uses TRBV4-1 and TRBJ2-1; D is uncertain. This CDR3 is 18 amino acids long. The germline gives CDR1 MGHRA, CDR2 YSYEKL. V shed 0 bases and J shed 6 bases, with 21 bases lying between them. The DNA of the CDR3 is TGCGCCAGCAGCCAAGATGTGGCAGGTACGGTTGGGCGCAATGAGCAGTTCTTC. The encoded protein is CASSQDVAGTVGRNEQFF.

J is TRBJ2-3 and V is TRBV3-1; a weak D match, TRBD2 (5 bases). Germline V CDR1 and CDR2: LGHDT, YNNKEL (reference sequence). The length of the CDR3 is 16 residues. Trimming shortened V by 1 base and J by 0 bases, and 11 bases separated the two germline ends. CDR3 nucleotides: TGTGCCAGCAGCCAAGGAGGAGGACTTAGCACAGATACGCAGTATTTT. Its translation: CASSQGGGLSTDTQYF.

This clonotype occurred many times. The DNA for the CDR3 is TGTGCCAGCAGTTTGACTAGCGGGGACTACAATGAGCAGTTCTTC. As protein: CASSLTSGDYNEQFF. The chain employs TRBV6-5 and TRBJ2-1; 11 bases map to TRBD2. The trim removed 4 bases at V and 3 bases at J, leaving 2 bases unmatched. There are 15 residues in the CDR3. Per germline, CDR1 MNHEY and CDR2 SVGAGI.

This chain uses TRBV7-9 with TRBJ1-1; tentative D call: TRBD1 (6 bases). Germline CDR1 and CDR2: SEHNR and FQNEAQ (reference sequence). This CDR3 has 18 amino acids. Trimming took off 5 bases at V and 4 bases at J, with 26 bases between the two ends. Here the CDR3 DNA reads TGTGCCAGCAGCCCCCTCACCCTCAGACAGGACCTGGGCACTGAAGCTTTCTTT. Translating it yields CASSPLTLRQDLGTEAFF.

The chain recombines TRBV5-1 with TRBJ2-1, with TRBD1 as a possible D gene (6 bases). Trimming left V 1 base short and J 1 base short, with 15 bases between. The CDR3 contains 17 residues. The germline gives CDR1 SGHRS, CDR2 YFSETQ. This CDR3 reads CASSLSQGSGSYNEQFF. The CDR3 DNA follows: TGCGCCAGCAGCTTGAGCCAGGGGTCGGGATCCTACAATGAGCAGTTCTTC.

The CDR3 DNA reads TGTGCCAGCAGCCAGCTTAGCGTGTACGAGCAGTACTTC. This translates into CASSQLSVYEQYF. The chain is built from TRBV3-1 and TRBJ2-4, with a tentative D call TRBD2 (5 bases). The J call may be mistaken, given a closer DNA end match to TRBJ2-7. This CDR3 spans 13 amino acids. Germline CDR1 LGHDT, CDR2 YNNKEL (reference sequence).

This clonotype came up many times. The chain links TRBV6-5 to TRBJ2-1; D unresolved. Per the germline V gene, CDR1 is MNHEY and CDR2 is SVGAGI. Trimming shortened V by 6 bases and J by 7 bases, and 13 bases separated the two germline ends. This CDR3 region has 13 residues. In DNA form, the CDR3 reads TGTGCCAGCAGACGATCCATGGGGAATGAGCAGTTCTTC. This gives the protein CASRRSMGNEQFF.